This T cell receptor (beta chain) emerged from a study of CD8+ T cells in alopecia areata (dated by TCRdb to between 2017 and 2018). Regarding the research as a whole: Female C3H/HeJ recipients, 7-10 weeks old, were grafted with skin from C3H/HeJ donors with spontaneous alopecia (about 6-13 months old). High-throughput TCRbeta sequencing was used to examine T cell clonal expansion in alopecia areata in both the C3H/HeJ mouse model and human patients. Scalp tissue and sorted CD4+ and CD8+ peripheral blood T cells from patchy and totalis/universalis alopecia areata patients and from healthy controls were covered by human TCRbeta sequencing. Scalp clonality was compared among normal scalp (n=4), patchy alopecia areata scalp (n=8), and alopecia totalis/universalis scalp (n=8). RNA came from the PAXgene miRNA kit for fixed scalp, the miRNeasy kit for PBMCs, and the RNeasy kit for mouse skin. immunoSEQ multiplex PCR using 35 Vbeta forward primers and 13 Jbeta reverse primers was used to amplify TCRbeta CDR3 regions.

This clone was found a few times. It has no known antigen specificity. The gene names and germline sequences used here belong to the mouse. Cells from mouse cutaneous lymph nodes were pooled, stained for CD4, CD8alpha, NKG2D, NKG2ACE and other markers, and then sorted on a BD Influx. Library prep was done by the immunoSEQ multiplex PCR assay. RNA was extracted from all samples and reverse transcribed into cDNA, which served as template for TCR sequencing. First-strand cDNA was synthesized with SuperScript III using a 2:1 mix of oligo-dT and random hexamers. A synthetic immune receptor repertoire was used to measure amplification bias, and any remaining bias was corrected computationally. Sequencing of the libraries was done on Illumina HiSeq using 60 bp reads that spanned the CDR3 and were read from J toward V. For the original study's pipeline: Raw reads were preprocessed for error removal, and CDR3 was defined according to IMGT conventions as running from the conserved cysteine to phenylalanine. Clonality was computed by normalizing Shannon entropy by log2 of the number of productive unique TCRs and subtracting the result from 1. Scalp TCRbeta sequences were cross-referenced with sorted blood CD4 and CD8 repertoires so that the CD4 or CD8 identity of scalp clones could be inferred. The source is immuneACCESS, and TCRdb retained only in-frame sequences with V and J called. Part of the clones is not carried over; for the studies checked, unresolved V genes explain less than half of this, and the remainder is unexplained. V, J and clone size are those of that table, while D and trimming were read from the DNA. The sample counts 200,000 to 300,000 clones, each observed more than once. The ten largest clones represent 1.2% of the sample.

Study-level results and caveats: Unlike mouse skin, which is dominated by gammadelta T cells, normal human skin has resident alphabeta T cells that are also sequenced, and this complicates analysis of the scalp TCR repertoire. Compared with normal scalp, lesional scalp, particularly in alopecia totalis/universalis, had higher clonality and more expanded CD8+ clones, which suggests antigenic drive. Shared TCR sequences between patients were less evident than in mice, which may be partly attributable to HLA diversity in the patient population.

The sample consisted of CD4+ T cells sorted from a lymph node. The clonotype originates from a C3H/HeJ mouse with alopecia areata. This strain is of MHC haplotype H2-k.

The CDR3 protein: CTCSAATNAEQFF. The CDR3 bases that were read are TGCACCTGCAGTGCCGCGACAAATGCT. The chain employs TRBV1 and TRBJ2-1; no D gene is confidently identified. The read terminates 4 residues ahead of where the CDR3 ends, so the germline J gene completes it. Deletion took 3 bases off V and 5 bases off J, with a span of 8 bases between the germline ends. CDR1 is given as NSQYPW and CDR2 as LRSPGD, both from the germline V gene (reference sequence). The CDR3 contains 13 residues, cysteine and phenylalanine counted. Of the CDR3's DNA, 27 bases were read; they are in frame from base 1.